This T cell receptor beta chain emerged from a study of blood T cell repertoires in COVID-19. Study context: Samples came from the United States, Italy and Spain, spanning acute and convalescent COVID-19.

This CDR3 has 13 amino acids. Germline CDR1 and CDR2: MDHEN and SYDVKM. Trimming shortened V by 3 bases and J by 5 bases, and 11 bases separated the two germline ends. This table comes from immunoSEQ multiplex PCR, and its TCRdb copy is limited to in-frame clones, with some not included. Of around 190,000 clones in the sample, approximately 84% were seen once. Participants were placed into cohorts based on the clinical history they reported. The chain employs TRBV28 and TRBJ2-7, with D perhaps matching TRBD1 (6 bases). The source of this sequence is a woman aged 25 to 45 who had recovered from COVID-19. Material: PBMCs or T cells enriched from blood (not recorded which). CDR3 DNA sequence: TGTGCCAGCAGTTTCAGGGGTGGGAACGAGCAGTACTTC. Its translation: CASSFRGGNEQYF.